A single sample is the source of the 21 T cell receptor beta chains below, sequenced in a study of T cells after yellow fever vaccination. TCRdb itself ran the 5' RACE reads through MiXCR, one entry per CDR3 protein. The sample records fewer than 450,000 distinct CDR3 sequences, roughly 8.4% being singletons. The source was PBMCs, collected approximately 40 days after the first yellow fever vaccination. These TCRs come from a man aged 18-30 years who received the YFV17D yellow fever vaccine.

This clonotype was picked up a small number of times. Written as DNA, the CDR3 is TGTGCCATCAGTGAGTCGGACAGGGATGAGACCCAGTACTTC. Its protein is CAISESDRDETQYF. V is TRBV10-3 and J is TRBJ2-5; 8 positions agree with TRBD1. With 0 bases clipped from V and 5 bases from J, the junction kept 2 bases outside the gene matches. Germline CDR1 ENHRY, CDR2 SYGVKD. The CDR3 totals 14 residues.

There are a few counts of this clonotype. This chain uses TRBV6-1 with TRBJ1-4; TRBD1 aligns across 8 bases. Germline lookup yields CDR1 MNHNS and CDR2 SASEGT. CDR3 length: 15 residues. V gave up 8 bases and J gave up 0 bases; unmatched junction bases: 5. As DNA, the CDR3 is TGTGCCAGCGGACAGGGTCAGGCAACTAATGAAAAACTGTTTTTT. This translates into CASGQGQATNEKLFF.

The chain has TRBV20-1 and TRBJ2-7; D tentatively reads TRBD1 or TRBD2 (6 bases each). Trimming took off 6 bases at V and 6 bases at J, with 27 bases between the two ends. The germline V gene encodes CDR1 DFQATT and CDR2 SNEGSKA (reference sequence). The CDR3 has 16 residues. The CDR3 DNA reads TGCAGTGCCCCAAGCGGTAGGGGGATGGGGGGACTCGAGCAGTACGTC. Translation: CSAPSGRGMGGLEQYV.

Worth noting for this clonotype: Compared with germline, one end of the junction differs, possibly owing to a read error. This CDR3 reads CTSSFGDGETQYF. CDR3 sequence (DNA): TGTACCAGCAGCTTCGGGGATGGAGAGACCCAGTACTTC. The rearrangement links TRBV5-6 to TRBJ2-5; weak D call: TRBD2 (5 bases). The germline V gene has CDR1 SGHDT and CDR2 YYEEEE. CDR3 size: 13 residues.

This clonotype came up many times. The chain is built from TRBV5-4 and TRBJ2-2; D is ambiguous. This CDR3 spans 14 amino acids. The V gene's germline CDR1 is SGHNT and CDR2 YYREEE (reference sequence). V was cut by 5 bases and J by 0 bases, with 8 bases left in between. Here the CDR3 reads CASSRAPNTGELFF. The CDR3 DNA reads TGTGCCAGCAGTAGGGCCCCGAACACCGGGGAGCTGTTTTTT.

This clonotype turned up a few times. This chain joins TRBV4-1 and TRBJ1-1, with D possibly matching TRBD1 (5 bases). Germline V lookup: CDR1 MGHRA, CDR2 YSYEKL. V was trimmed by 4 bases and J by 4 bases, leaving 13 bases between them. The CDR3 runs to 14 residues. As DNA, the CDR3 is TGCGCCAGCAGCCGAGAATCAGGGTTCACTGAAGCTTTCTTT. Encoded protein: CASSRESGFTEAFF.

The genes are TRBV7-2 and TRBJ2-1; D gene uncertain. This CDR3 has 16 amino acids. Germline assignment: CDR1 SGHTA and CDR2 FQGNSA. V was clipped by 2 bases and J by 3 bases, with 14 bases between them. CDR3 amino acids: CASSLLSGSLYNEQFF. The CDR3 DNA reads TGTGCCAGCAGCTTACTGTCAGGCAGCCTCTACAATGAGCAGTTCTTC.

The chain links TRBV7-8 to TRBJ1-1; 7 bases agree with TRBD1. Per the germline V gene, CDR1 is SGHVS and CDR2 is FQNEAQ. CDR3 size: 15 residues. V shed 5 bases and J 1 base; nucleotides not matched to a gene: 7. Here the CDR3 DNA reads TGTGCCAGCAGCGACCCCAGGGGGACGAACACTGAAGCTTTCTTT. Translating gives CASSDPRGTNTEAFF.

This clonotype showed up just a few times. J is TRBJ2-3 and V is TRBV6-1; 10 nucleotides line up with TRBD2. CDR3 size: 14 residues. Germline CDR1 MNHNS, CDR2 SASEGT. J was trimmed by 5 bases and V by 7 bases; bases with no gene match: 6. CDR3 loop: CASTTSGVGDTQYF. CDR3 DNA sequence: TGTGCCAGCACCACTAGCGGGGTTGGAGATACGCAGTATTTT.

The chain recombines TRBV4-1 with TRBJ1-2; D remains ambiguous. The CDR3 consists of 13 residues. CDR1 and CDR2 from the germline V gene are MGHRA and YSYEKL. The germline V and J ends were trimmed by 2 bases and 8 bases, with 12 bases remaining between them. The CDR3 region has the DNA TGCGCCAGCAGCCAATCGCAGGCTTTCGGCTACACCTTC. Residues: CASSQSQAFGYTF.

This clonotype was detected only a few times. The chain carries TRBV12-3 or TRBV12-4 and TRBJ1-5, with a tentative D call TRBD1 (6 bases). CDR3 length: 17 amino acids. Trimming removed 4 bases from V and 6 bases from J, with 22 bases in between. Here the CDR3 DNA reads TGTGCCAGCAGTTCGGCAGGGGCCCTCAGCTTGAGTCAGCCCCAGCATTTT. Translating gives CASSSAGALSLSQPQHF.

The chain links TRBV20-1 to TRBJ2-2; 9 bases are a match to TRBD2. V was pared by 5 bases and J by 6 bases, with 7 bases of the junction left unmatched. The germline CDR1 and CDR2 sequences are DFQATT and SNEGSKA (reference sequence). The CDR3 loop spans 14 amino acids. CDR3 amino acids: CSAPGGLAAGELFF. Written as DNA, the CDR3 is TGCAGTGCTCCAGGGGGACTAGCAGCCGGGGAGCTGTTTTTT.

This chain links TRBV6-2 or TRBV6-3 with TRBJ2-7; 12 bases line up with TRBD2. Trimming cost V 2 bases and J 2 bases; bases outside gene matches: 7. Germline loops: CDR1 MNHEY, CDR2 SVGEGT. The CDR3 covers 17 residues. The CDR3 protein is CASSYEGTSGPAYEQYF. The CDR3 DNA follows: TGTGCCAGCAGTTACGAGGGGACTAGCGGGCCTGCCTACGAGCAGTACTTC.

This clonotype was counted only a few times. The V gene is TRBV28, the J gene TRBJ1-5; 7 nucleotides match TRBD1. J gave up 5 bases and V 6 bases, and 4 bases lay outside the gene matches. CDR1 and CDR2 from the germline V gene are MDHEN and SYDVKM. This CDR3 is 13 amino acids long. The CDR3 nucleotides read TGTGCCAGCAGACGACAGGGCTATCAGCCCCAGCATTTT. It is translated as CASRRQGYQPQHF.

A few counts support this clonotype. The rearrangement uses TRBV18 and TRBJ1-4, with D uncertain. The V gene lost 4 bases and the J gene lost 3 bases, with 9 bases spanning the gap. The CDR3 loop spans 14 amino acids. Germline V gene data show CDR1 as KGHSH and CDR2 as LQKENI. The CDR3 DNA follows: TGTGCCAGCTCACGGCGAGATTCTAATGAAAAACTGTTTTTT. Protein sequence: CASSRRDSNEKLFF.

The V call is TRBV12-3 or TRBV12-4, the J call TRBJ1-3; no clear D gene. There are 14 residues in the CDR3. V lost 3 bases and J lost 2, with 8 bases in between. The CDR3 DNA reads as TGTGCCAGCAGTTTCCCGGTAACTGGAAACACCATATATTTT. Its protein product is CASSFPVTGNTIYF.

The rearrangement links TRBV6-5 to TRBJ1-2; D not resolved. CDR1 is MNHEY, CDR2 SVGAGI, per germline. This CDR3 region has 15 residues. V dropped 0 bases and J dropped 2 bases, with 10 bases sitting between them. The CDR3 DNA reads as TGTGCCAGCAGTTACTCGTTTGAAGGAAACTATGGCTACACCTTC. Translated, it gives CASSYSFEGNYGYTF.

V gene TRBV7-9 combines with J gene TRBJ2-3; D is perhaps TRBD1 (6 bases). The V end was cut by 4 bases, the J end by 5 bases, with 19 bases between. The V gene's germline CDR1 is SEHNR and CDR2 FQNEAQ (reference sequence). The CDR3 loop spans 16 amino acids. In nucleotides, the CDR3 is TGTGCCAGCAGCTCACAGATGGGGGCGCCTAGAGATACGCAGTATTTT. This sequence encodes CASSSQMGAPRDTQYF.

The CDR3 nucleotides read TGCAGTGCTAGCAAGCGTTCCTACGAGCAGTACGTC. It translates to CSASKRSYEQYV. V gene TRBV20-1 combines with J gene TRBJ2-7, with D uncertain. The CDR3 covers 12 residues. The V end was cut by 3 bases, the J end by 1 base, with 7 bases between. The germline V gene encodes CDR1 DFQATT and CDR2 SNEGSKA (reference sequence).

This clonotype occurred many times. The chain uses TRBV21-1 and TRBJ2-7; TRBD1, the table's D call, was not compared with the DNA. TRBV21-1 is a pseudogene. This CDR3 region has 14 residues. The CDR3 reads CASSKRDSSYEQYV. The CDR3 DNA is TGTGCCAGCAGCAAAAGGGACAGCTCCTACGAGCAGTACGTC.

This chain connects TRBV5-1 to TRBJ2-1; D tentatively fits TRBD1 or TRBD2 (5 bases each). The ends were cut back, 3 bases at V and 2 bases at J, with 15 bases in the middle. This CDR3 contains 16 residues. Per germline, CDR1 SGHRS and CDR2 YFSETQ. CDR3 region: CASSYGAASTYNEQFF. CDR3 nucleotides: TGCGCCAGCAGCTACGGGGCCGCTTCTACCTACAATGAGCAGTTCTTC.